The 24 T cell receptor beta chains below were found in one sample sequenced in a study of cytomegalovirus exposure and HLA in healthy donors. Vbeta (60) and Jbeta (13) primers were used in the PCR. The protocol was immunoSEQ multiplex PCR, while the TCRdb copy is restricted to in-frame clones and leaves out a portion. The sample records approximately 79,000 clones, approximately 74% being singletons. Sequencing input: PBMCs. The origin of the receptors is a man aged 35 to 55 in good health and CMV-seropositive.

This clone was seen a handful of times. V usage is TRBV19 and J usage is TRBJ1-2; D might be TRBD1 (6 bases). The CDR3 has 13 residues. CDR1 and CDR2 from the germline V gene are LNHDA and SQIVND (reference sequence). Trimming shortened V by 7 bases and J by 6 bases, and 15 bases separated the two germline ends. The CDR3 sequence is CASNSRTEDGYTF. CDR3 sequence (DNA): TGTGCCAGTAACAGTAGGACAGAGGATGGCTACACCTTC.

This chain uses TRBV9 with TRBJ1-6, with unresolved D. This CDR3 is 13 amino acids long. Trimming took 3 bases from V and 9 from J, leaving 10 bases between them. Germline CDR1 SGDLS, CDR2 YYNGEE. The CDR3: CASSAQEGSPLHF. The CDR3 bases are TGTGCCAGCAGCGCGCAGGAAGGTTCACCCCTCCACTTT. The full variable domain, its missing parts supplied by reference TRBV9 and TRBJ1-6, is DSGVTQTPKHLITATGQRVTLRCSPRSGDLSVYWYQQSLDQGLQFLIQYYNGEERAKGNILERFSAQQFPDLHSELNLSSLELGDSALYFCASSAQEGSPLHFGNGTRLTVT.

The chain links TRBV19 to TRBJ2-7; 10 nucleotides match TRBD1. With V trimmed by 3 bases and J by 2 bases, 4 bases remained unmatched. The CDR3 sequence is 15 residues long. Germline V gene sequence: CDR1 LNHDA, CDR2 SQIVND (reference sequence). This CDR3 reads CASSIPGQGTYEQYF. The CDR3 nucleotides are TGTGCCAGTAGTATTCCGGGACAGGGGACCTACGAGCAGTACTTC.

The chain carries TRBV28 and TRBJ1-2; 9 nucleotides align to TRBD1. The germline V gene has CDR1 MDHEN and CDR2 SYDVKM. CDR3 size: 15 residues. Losses at the gene ends were 10 bases for V and 6 bases for J; bases not matched to a gene: 15. CDR3 in DNA: TGTGCCACCCCCACCACTAGACAGGGGGGTAATGGCTACACCTTC. It specifies CATPTTRQGGNGYTF.

J is TRBJ1-1 and V is TRBV5-6; no clear D gene. Germline V gene sequence: CDR1 SGHDT, CDR2 YYEEEE. V was clipped by 0 bases and J by 4 bases, with 13 bases between them. The CDR3 is 15 amino acids. DNA for the CDR3: TGTGCCAGCAGCTTGGTCGAGGTTGCTGGCACTGAAGCTTTCTTT. This sequence encodes CASSLVEVAGTEAFF.

The V gene is TRBV30, the J gene TRBJ1-3; D call uncertain. This CDR3 spans 15 amino acids. V lost 3 bases to trimming and J lost 4 bases, with 16 bases between them. Germline CDR1 is GTSNPN and CDR2 is SVGIG (reference sequence). CDR3 bases: TGTGCCTGGAGCGAAGGAGCCTCCGGGGGAAACACCATATATTTT. This codes for CAWSEGASGGNTIYF.

This sequence joins TRBV21-1 and TRBJ2-5; the D segment call TRBD1 is taken from the table without a DNA check. TRBV21-1 is termed a pseudogene. The CDR3 has 14 residues. The CDR3 sequence: CASSKEGQGGTQYF. CDR3 DNA: TGTGCCAGCAGCAAGGAGGGACAGGGTGGGACCCAGTACTTC.

The chain is built from TRBV6-1 and TRBJ2-1, with 10 positions matching TRBD1. CDR1 and CDR2 (germline): MNHNS, SASEGT. V dropped 4 bases and J dropped 5; count of bases not matched to a gene: 5. This CDR3 comprises 15 residues. The CDR3 loop reads CASSVGTGAHNEQFF. The CDR3 nucleotides are TGTGCCAGCAGTGTAGGGACAGGGGCCCACAATGAGCAGTTCTTC.

In this sample, this clone turned up once. The genes are TRBV7-2 and TRBJ2-1; tentative D call: TRBD2 (6 bases). The CDR3 has 16 amino acids. Germline-derived CDR1 and CDR2 are SGHTA and FQGNSA. Trimming removed 0 bases from V and 3 bases from J, with 12 bases in between. CDR3 residues: CASSLAGRILYNEQFF. In nucleotides, the CDR3 is TGTGCCAGCAGCTTAGCGGGGAGGATACTCTACAATGAGCAGTTCTTC.

This clone has just a few counts. The chain carries TRBV6-1 and TRBJ2-2; D remains ambiguous. Deletions cut 2 bases from V and 4 bases from J, with 5 bases between. Per germline, CDR1 MNHNS and CDR2 SASEGT. The CDR3 is 13 amino acids. The CDR3 spells CASSESFTGELFF. The DNA of the CDR3 is TGTGCCAGCAGTGAATCTTTCACCGGGGAGCTGTTTTTT.

This clone was observed a handful of times. The chain links TRBV4-3 to TRBJ2-2; D is unresolved. This CDR3 is built from 14 residues. The germline V and J ends were trimmed by 0 bases and 8 bases, with 10 bases remaining between them. Germline V lookup: CDR1 LGHNA, CDR2 YSLEER. The CDR3 bases are TGCGCCAGCAGCCAAGACCCTCCTTTGGGGGAGCTGTTTTTT. Its translation is CASSQDPPLGELFF.

This chain uses TRBV7-9 with TRBJ1-3; D is possibly TRBD1 (5 bases). Looked up from germline, CDR1 is SEHNR and CDR2 is FQNEAQ (reference sequence). The CDR3 runs to 16 residues. Trimming stripped 8 bases from V and 4 bases from J, with 21 bases between. The CDR3 reads CASEIGPKGAGNTIYF. DNA for the CDR3: TGTGCCAGCGAAATTGGACCTAAAGGGGCAGGAAACACCATATATTTT.

The rearrangement uses TRBV27 and TRBJ2-7, with D maybe TRBD2 (6 bases). The CDR3 runs 15 residues. With 1 base removed from V and 4 bases from J, the gap between germline ends came to 14 bases. Per germline, CDR1 MNHEY and CDR2 SMNVEV (reference sequence). CDR3 in DNA: TGTGCCAGCAGTTTATATACGGGAGACGTTTACGAGCAGTACTTC. Amino acid sequence: CASSLYTGDVYEQYF.

This clone appeared a single time. The V gene is TRBV2, the J gene TRBJ1-6; D perhaps matches TRBD1 (5 bases). This CDR3 has 14 amino acids. Per germline, CDR1 SNHLY and CDR2 FYNNEI. V gave up 4 bases and J gave up 7 bases, with 11 bases separating them. The CDR3 is CASSVGGRNSPLHF. CDR3 DNA: TGTGCCAGCAGTGTTGGGGGGAGGAATTCACCCCTCCACTTT.

The chain employs TRBV6-6 and TRBJ2-3; tentatively, D is TRBD2 (6 bases). This CDR3 comprises 15 residues. CDR1 MNHNY and CDR2 SVGAGI come from the germline V gene (reference sequence). Between the trimmed V and J ends, which lost 6 bases and 2 bases, there was a span of 15 bases. This CDR3 is CASRGTEGYTDTQYF. The CDR3 DNA reads as TGTGCCAGCAGAGGGACGGAGGGATACACAGATACGCAGTATTTT.

The J gene is TRBJ2-7, the V gene TRBV5-1, with D maybe TRBD1 (6 bases). From germline, CDR1 is SGHRS and CDR2 YFSETQ. Between the trimmed V and J ends, which lost 3 bases and 1 base, there was a span of 14 bases. The CDR3 totals 15 residues. CDR3 region: CASSYRDTLSYEQYF. The CDR3 DNA sequence: TGCGCCAGCAGCTATCGGGACACTCTATCCTACGAGCAGTACTTC.

V gene TRBV9 combines with J gene TRBJ2-5; D remains ambiguous. Per germline, CDR1 SGDLS and CDR2 YYNGEE. Trimming pared 0 bases from V and 1 base from J, leaving 10 bases between. This CDR3 comprises 15 residues. This CDR3 reads CASSVGPVGQETQYF. In DNA, the CDR3 is TGTGCCAGCAGCGTAGGCCCGGTCGGCCAAGAGACCCAGTACTTC. The variable domain in full, with the rest retrieved from reference TRBV9 and TRBJ2-5, is DSGVTQTPKHLITATGQRVTLRCSPRSGDLSVYWYQQSLDQGLQFLIQYYNGEERAKGNILERFSAQQFPDLHSELNLSSLELGDSALYFCASSVGPVGQETQYFGPGTRLLVL.

V is TRBV28 and J is TRBJ1-2, with D perhaps TRBD1 (5 bases). V was shortened by 5 bases and J by 2 bases, with 15 bases between the two germline ends. The CDR3 runs to 15 residues. Germline assignment: CDR1 MDHEN and CDR2 SYDVKM. The CDR3 region is CASSPSGRANYGYTF. CDR3 nucleotides: TGTGCCAGCAGTCCCTCGGGCAGGGCAAACTATGGCTACACCTTC.

This clone was recorded only once. The chain carries TRBV19 and TRBJ2-1, with D perhaps TRBD2 (6 bases). Germline lookup yields CDR1 LNHDA and CDR2 SQIVND (reference sequence). CDR3 length: 14 residues. V gave up 5 bases and J gave up 2 bases, with 10 bases separating them. Here the CDR3 reads CASSLGGAYNEQFF. CDR3 DNA sequence: TGTGCCAGTAGTCTGGGAGGCGCCTACAATGAGCAGTTCTTC. The full variable domain, rest sourced from reference TRBV19 and TRBJ2-1, is DGGITQSPKYLFRKEGQNVTLSCEQNLNHDAMYWYRQDPGQGLRLIYYSQIVNDFQKGDIAEGYSVSREKKESFPLTVTSAQKNPTAFYLCASSLGGAYNEQFFGPGTRLTVL.

This chain connects TRBV6-5 to TRBJ2-3, with TRBD1 identical over 11 bases. The V gene's germline CDR1 is MNHEY and CDR2 SVGAGI. J lost 5 bases, V lost 2 bases, and 6 bases had no gene match. This CDR3 is 16 amino acids long. The CDR3 DNA reads as TGTGCCAGCAGTTACGGACAGGGGGCCGGGGGAGATACGCAGTATTTT. Translating gives CASSYGQGAGGDTQYF.

This chain connects TRBV5-8 to TRBJ2-7; 11 bases are shared with TRBD1. This CDR3 is 16 amino acids long. CDR1 is SGHTS, CDR2 YDEGEE, per germline. Germline trimming cut 3 bases from V and 3 bases from J; bases unmatched to any gene: 8. This CDR3 is CASSSNGQGAIYEQYF. The CDR3 DNA follows: TGTGCCAGCAGCTCCAACGGACAGGGGGCGATCTACGAGCAGTACTTC.

The genes are TRBV27 and TRBJ2-7; 7 positions match TRBD1. Germline values: CDR1 MNHEY, CDR2 SMNVEV (reference sequence). The CDR3 totals 16 residues. V lost 5 bases, J lost 0 bases, and 10 bases stayed unmatched. CDR3: CASSLTSRGSSYEQYF. The CDR3 DNA sequence: TGTGCCAGCAGTCTAACCTCCAGGGGGAGCTCCTACGAGCAGTACTTC.

J is TRBJ2-7 and V is TRBV9, with TRBD2 matching 11 bases. CDR3 length equals 14 residues. The V and J ends lost 1 base and 3 bases, in that order; junction bases with no gene match: 0. CDR1 SGDLS and CDR2 YYNGEE come from the germline V gene. CDR3 loop: CASSVTSGSYEQYF. The CDR3 DNA is TGTGCCAGCAGCGTAACTAGCGGGAGCTACGAGCAGTACTTC.

The genes are TRBV28 and TRBJ2-1; no reliable D call. The CDR3 is 14 amino acids. From germline, CDR1 is MDHEN and CDR2 SYDVKM. V dropped 6 bases and J dropped 0 bases, with 9 bases sitting between them. CDR3: CASRVGISYNEQFF. The DNA of the CDR3 is TGTGCCAGCAGGGTGGGCATCTCCTACAATGAGCAGTTCTTC.